These T cell receptor beta chains were read from a single sample in a study of CD8 T cells in ankylosing spondylitis. One entry per CDR3 protein, called by TCRdb with MiXCR from the 5' RACE reads. The top ten clones hold about 6.8% of a sample with about 540,000 distinct CDR3 sequences, 9.5% to 15% of them seen once. The sequenced material came from blood, either unsorted or a sorted T cell fraction (not recorded which). Every receptor here comes from a male donor with ankylosing spondylitis. CDR3s include the opening cysteine and the closing phenylalanine or tryptophan. A D gene is named only where the DNA matches it firmly. Not every row has a clone size; where given, it reads once, few, many or a size class.

clone size	J gene	D gene	V gene	CDR3 protein	CDR3 DNA
-	TRBJ1-1	-	TRBV3-1	CASSQAGAVDEAFF	TGTGCCAGCAGCCAAGCGGGGGCCGTTGATGAAGCTTTCTTT
few	TRBJ2-3	TRBD2	TRBV10-1	CASSERTGGIADTQYF	TGCGCCAGCAGTGAGCGGACCGGGGGGATTGCAGATACGCAGTATTTT
-	TRBJ2-2	-	TRBV7-9	CASRPNTGELFF	TGTGCCAGCAGACCGAACACCGGGGAGCTGTTTTTT
-	TRBJ2-1	TRBD1	TRBV20-1	CSARETGSRVGEQFF	TGCAGTGCTAGAGAGACAGGGTCTAGGGTCGGTGAGCAGTTCTTC
many	TRBJ2-3	-	TRBV3-1	CASSQSTDTQYF	TGTGCCAGCAGTCAAAGCACAGATACGCAGTATTTT
once	TRBJ1-4	-	TRBV2	CASSTGLGEKLFF	TGTGCCAGCAGCACAGGGCTGGGTGAAAAACTGTTTTTT
-	TRBJ2-5	-	TRBV7-7	CASSLGGIRRETQYF	TGTGCCAGCAGCTTAGGGGGTATCAGGAGGGAGACCCAGTACTTC
-	TRBJ2-5	-	TRBV20-1	CSAPRGGVETQYF	TGCAGTGCTCCTAGGGGGGGTGTAGAGACCCAGTACTTC
-	TRBJ2-1	-	TRBV21-1	CASSPTPHNEQFF	TGTGCCAGCAGCCCGACCCCTCACAATGAGCAGTTCTTC
-	TRBJ2-3	-	TRBV10-3	CAISESEDTTDTQYF	TGTGCCATCAGTGAGTCGGAGGACACCACAGATACGCAGTATTTT
many	TRBJ2-3	TRBD2	TRBV29-1	CSVVGLAGGSDTQYF	TGCAGCGTAGTTGGACTAGCGGGAGGTTCAGATACGCAGTATTTT
many	TRBJ1-1	TRBD1	TRBV20-1	CSATTGWGTEAFF	TGCAGTGCTACGACAGGGTGGGGAACTGAAGCTTTCTTT
few	TRBJ2-7	TRBD2	TRBV20-1	CSARDPSASGKDEQYF	TGCAGTGCTAGAGATCCGTCGGCTAGCGGGAAAGACGAGCAGTACTTC
-	TRBJ2-1	TRBD2	TRBV5-5	CASQGLAGVSEQFF	TGTGCCAGCCAGGGACTAGCGGGAGTTAGTGAGCAGTTCTTC
few	TRBJ1-4	-	TRBV20-1	CSARVWGAGEKLFF	TGCAGTGCTAGAGTTTGGGGTGCGGGTGAAAAACTGTTTTTT
once	TRBJ2-1	TRBD1	TRBV27	CASSGGTGPPLNEQFF	TGTGCCAGCAGTGGGGGGACAGGGCCACCACTCAATGAGCAGTTCTTC
-	TRBJ1-1	-	TRBV11-2	CASSTIRGFAEAFF	TGTGCCAGCAGCACAATACGGGGGTTTGCTGAAGCTTTCTTT
-	TRBJ2-5	-	TRBV10-3	CAIRTTVLETQYF	TGTGCCATCAGGACGACGGTTCTCGAAACCCAGTACTTC
once	TRBJ2-5	-	TRBV7-2	CASSLEFRGQETQYF	TGTGCCAGCAGCTTAGAGTTTCGAGGCCAAGAGACCCAGTACTTC
-	TRBJ2-7	-	TRBV11-1	CASSLQRFSRQTSYEQYF	TGTGCCAGCAGCCTTCAACGTTTTAGCCGACAGACCTCCTACGAGCAGTACTTC
few	TRBJ2-3	TRBD2	TRBV20-1	CSASRGLLLIADTQYF	TGCAGTGCTAGTCGGGGACTACTCCTTATTGCAGATACGCAGTATTTT
few	TRBJ1-1	TRBD1	TRBV4-2	CASSQRTGTTEAFF	TGTGCCAGCAGCCAACGGACAGGGACGACTGAAGCTTTCTTT
few	TRBJ1-2	-	TRBV24-1	CATSDEGGFGYTF	TGTGCCACCAGCGATGAGGGGGGTTTTGGCTACACCTTC
-	TRBJ2-1	-	TRBV11-2	CASSPLGGEVGEQFF	TGTGCCAGCAGCCCTCTCGGGGGAGAGGTCGGTGAGCAGTTCTTC
-	TRBJ2-2	-	TRBV7-9	CASSHPGGTGELFF	TGTGCCAGCAGCCACCCGGGCGGTACCGGGGAGCTGTTTTTT
-	TRBJ2-1	TRBD2	TRBV20-1	CSARVGTSGFYNEQFF	TGCAGTGCTAGAGTGGGGACTAGCGGATTCTACAATGAGCAGTTCTTC
many	TRBJ2-5	-	TRBV2	CASSEEDEGTQYF	TGTGCCAGCAGTGAAGAGGATGAGGGGACCCAGTACTTC
few	TRBJ2-1	TRBD1	TRBV7-9	CASSLVSRGEQFF	TGTGCCAGCAGCTTAGTCTCCAGGGGGGAGCAGTTCTTC
few	TRBJ2-1	TRBD2	TRBV11-2	CASSLEVGGPWDDEQFF	TGTGCCAGCAGCTTAGAGGTGGGAGGGCCATGGGACGATGAGCAGTTCTTC
few	TRBJ2-1	TRBD2	TRBV7-9	CASSPSLAGEVNEQFF	TGTGCCAGCAGCCCCTCCTTAGCGGGAGAAGTCAATGAGCAGTTCTTC
-	TRBJ2-3	-	TRBV2	CASSEAQAVGAQYF	TGTGCCAGCAGTGAAGCGCAGGCGGTTGGCGCGCAGTATTTT
-	TRBJ2-3	-	TRBV7-2	CASRGRAFAADTQYF	TGTGCCAGCAGAGGCCGGGCCTTTGCGGCAGATACGCAGTATTTT
many	TRBJ1-1	-	TRBV4-2	CASSQGNQMNTEAFF	TGTGCCAGCAGCCAAGGGAATCAGATGAACACTGAAGCTTTCTTT
-	TRBJ1-3	-	TRBV5-1	CASSSAHSGNTIYF	TGCGCCAGCAGCTCTGCCCACTCTGGAAACACCATATATTTT
-	TRBJ2-5	-	TRBV9	CASSLGPVLTQYF	TGTGCCAGCAGCCTTGGGCCGGTTCTCACCCAGTACTTC
few	TRBJ1-2	TRBD1	TRBV3-1	CASSQDRTGGAGYTF	TGTGCCAGCAGCCAAGATCGGACAGGGGGCGCTGGCTACACCTTC
few	TRBJ2-5	-	TRBV7-7	CASSLELGRETQYF	TGTGCCAGCAGCTTAGAGCTAGGGAGGGAGACCCAGTACTTC
-	TRBJ1-2	TRBD1	TRBV5-1	CASTQLTGRPDGYTF	TGCGCCAGCACACAACTGACAGGGAGACCCGATGGCTACACCTTC
few	TRBJ2-3	-	TRBV12-3/TRBV12-4	CASSLARTITDTQYF	TGTGCCAGCAGTTTAGCCAGGACCATCACAGATACGCAGTATTTT
-	TRBJ2-1	-	TRBV6-6	CASSWGQLNEQFF	TGTGCCAGCAGCTGGGGGCAACTTAATGAGCAGTTCTTC
-	TRBJ1-1	-	TRBV2	CASSEAQSFYEAFF	TGTGCCAGCAGTGAAGCGCAAAGCTTTTATGAAGCTTTCTTT
-	TRBJ2-3	TRBD2	TRBV12-3/TRBV12-4	CASSQRVGAAGRETDTQYF	TGTGCCAGCAGTCAGAGGGTCGGGGCGGCCGGGAGGGAGACAGATACGCAGTATTTT
-	TRBJ2-1	-	TRBV2	CASSEDPTYNEQFF	TGTGCCAGCAGTGAAGACCCCACCTACAATGAGCAGTTCTTC
few	TRBJ2-1	-	TRBV12-3/TRBV12-4	CASSAQNPIYNEQFF	TGTGCCAGCAGCGCACAGAACCCAATATACAATGAGCAGTTCTTC
-	TRBJ1-2	-	TRBV3-1	CASSQETPSHYGYTF	TGTGCCAGCAGCCAAGAGACCCCTTCGCACTATGGCTACACCTTC
-	TRBJ2-2	TRBD1	TRBV20-1	CSTQQGDTGELFF	TGCAGTACACAACAGGGGGACACCGGGGAGCTGTTTTTT
-	TRBJ2-2	TRBD2	TRBV10-1	CASSDPGGGFYTGELFF	TGCGCCAGCAGTGACCCTGGGGGGGGTTTCTACACCGGGGAGCTGTTTTTT
once	TRBJ2-1	-	TRBV7-2	CASSLDFSYNEQFF	TGTGCCAGCAGCCTGGACTTCTCCTACAATGAGCAGTTCTTC
few	TRBJ2-3	-	TRBV5-1	CASSKQISTDTQYF	TGCGCCAGCAGTAAACAGATTAGCACAGATACGCAGTATTTT
-	TRBJ1-5	TRBD1	TRBV4-1	CASSLTGGMGQPQHF	TGCGCCAGCAGCTTAACAGGGGGTATGGGTCAGCCCCAGCATTTT
few	TRBJ2-4	-	TRBV13	CASSSLAPGNIQYF	TGTGCCAGCAGCTCCCTCGCCCCTGGGAACATTCAGTACTTC